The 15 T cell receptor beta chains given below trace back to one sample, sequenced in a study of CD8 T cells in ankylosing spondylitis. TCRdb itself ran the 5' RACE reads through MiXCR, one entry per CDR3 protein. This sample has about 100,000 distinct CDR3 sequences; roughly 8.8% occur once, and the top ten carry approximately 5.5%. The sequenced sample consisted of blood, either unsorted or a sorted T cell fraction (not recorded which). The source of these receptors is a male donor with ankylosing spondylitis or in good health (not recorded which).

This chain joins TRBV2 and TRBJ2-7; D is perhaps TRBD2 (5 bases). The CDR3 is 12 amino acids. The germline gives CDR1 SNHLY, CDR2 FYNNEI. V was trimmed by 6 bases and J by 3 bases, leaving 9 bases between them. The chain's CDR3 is CASRLDYYEQYF. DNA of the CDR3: TGTGCCAGCAGACTAGACTACTACGAGCAGTACTTC.

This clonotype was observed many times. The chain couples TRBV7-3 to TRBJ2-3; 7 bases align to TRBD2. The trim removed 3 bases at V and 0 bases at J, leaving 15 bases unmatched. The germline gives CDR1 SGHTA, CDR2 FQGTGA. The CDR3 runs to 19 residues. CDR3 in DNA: TGTGCCAGCAGCTTGGGCCCCAATCTAGCGGCCTTTAGCACAGATACGCAGTATTTT. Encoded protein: CASSLGPNLAAFSTDTQYF.

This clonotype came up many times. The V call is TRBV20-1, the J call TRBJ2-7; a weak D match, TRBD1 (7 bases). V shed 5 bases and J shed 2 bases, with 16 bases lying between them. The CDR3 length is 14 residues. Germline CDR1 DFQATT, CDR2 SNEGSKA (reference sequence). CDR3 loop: CSAHRGGGPYEQYF. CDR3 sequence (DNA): TGCAGTGCTCACAGGGGAGGCGGGCCCTACGAGCAGTACTTC.

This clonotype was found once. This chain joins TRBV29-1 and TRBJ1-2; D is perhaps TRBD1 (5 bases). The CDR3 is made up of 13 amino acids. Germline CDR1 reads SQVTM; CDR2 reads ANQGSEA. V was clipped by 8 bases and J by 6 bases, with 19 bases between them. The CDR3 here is CSIGPYRGDGYTF. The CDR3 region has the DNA TGCAGCATTGGGCCCTATAGGGGCGATGGCTACACCTTC.

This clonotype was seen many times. CDR3 sequence: CSAALGRTDTQYF. The CDR3 nucleotides are TGCAGTGCTGCCTTGGGGCGCACAGATACGCAGTATTTT. The J gene is TRBJ2-3, the V gene TRBV20-1; TRBD1 is a possible D gene (5 bases). Deletions cut 5 bases from V and 1 base from J, with 10 bases between. The CDR3 is 13 residues long. Germline CDR1 DFQATT, CDR2 SNEGSKA (reference sequence).

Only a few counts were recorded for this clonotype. The CDR3 reads CASSIGQRDEQYF. CDR3 nucleotides: TGTGCCAGTAGTATAGGACAGAGGGACGAGCAGTACTTC. The chain joins TRBV19 to TRBJ2-7; D may match TRBD1 or TRBD2 (5 bases each). The V end was cut by 1 base, the J end by 5 bases, with 9 bases between. CDR1 and CDR2 (germline): LNHDA, SQIVND (reference sequence). This CDR3 is built from 13 residues.

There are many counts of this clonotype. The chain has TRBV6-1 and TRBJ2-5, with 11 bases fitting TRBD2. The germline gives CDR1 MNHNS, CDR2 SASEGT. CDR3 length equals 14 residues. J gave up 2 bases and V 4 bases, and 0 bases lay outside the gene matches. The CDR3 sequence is CASSGLAGQETQYF. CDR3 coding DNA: TGTGCCAGCAGTGGACTAGCGGGACAAGAGACCCAGTACTTC.

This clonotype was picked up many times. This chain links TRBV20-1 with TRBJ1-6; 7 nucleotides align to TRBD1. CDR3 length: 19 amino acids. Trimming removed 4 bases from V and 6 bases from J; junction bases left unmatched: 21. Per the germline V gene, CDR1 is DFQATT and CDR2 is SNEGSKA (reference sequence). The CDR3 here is CSATKQGLAPRPLNSPLHF. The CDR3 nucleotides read TGCAGTGCTACAAAACAGGGGTTGGCCCCCCGGCCACTTAATTCACCCCTCCACTTT.

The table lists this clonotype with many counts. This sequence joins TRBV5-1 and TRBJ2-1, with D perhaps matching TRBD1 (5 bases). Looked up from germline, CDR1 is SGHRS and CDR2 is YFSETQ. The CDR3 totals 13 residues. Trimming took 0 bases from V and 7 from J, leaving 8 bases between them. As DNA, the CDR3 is TGCGCCAGCAGCTTGGCAGGGCCTAATGAGCAGTTCTTC. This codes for CASSLAGPNEQFF.

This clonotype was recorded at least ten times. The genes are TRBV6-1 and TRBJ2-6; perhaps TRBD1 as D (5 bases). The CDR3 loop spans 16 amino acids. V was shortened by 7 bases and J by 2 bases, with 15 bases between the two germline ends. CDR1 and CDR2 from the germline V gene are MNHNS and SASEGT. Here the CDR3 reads CASMQGSWAGANVLTF. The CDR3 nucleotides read TGTGCCAGCATGCAGGGTTCGTGGGCTGGGGCCAACGTCCTGACTTTC.

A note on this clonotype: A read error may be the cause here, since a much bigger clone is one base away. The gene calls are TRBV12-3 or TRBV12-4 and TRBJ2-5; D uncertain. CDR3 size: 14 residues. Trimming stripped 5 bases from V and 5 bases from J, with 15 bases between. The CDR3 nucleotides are TGTGCCAGCAGTCCTCACGGAATAGGGGAGACCCAGTACTTC. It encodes CASSPHGIGETQYF.

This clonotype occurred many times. CDR3 loop: CASSISRGAAFF. CDR3 nucleotides: TGTGCCAGCAGCATATCAAGGGGGGCAGCTTTCTTT. The V call is TRBV7-6, the J call TRBJ1-1; a possible D gene is TRBD1 (6 bases). Germline V gene lookup returns CDR1 SGHVS and CDR2 FNYEAQ. The CDR3 runs to 12 residues. V was cut by 5 bases and J by 10 bases, with 14 bases left in between.

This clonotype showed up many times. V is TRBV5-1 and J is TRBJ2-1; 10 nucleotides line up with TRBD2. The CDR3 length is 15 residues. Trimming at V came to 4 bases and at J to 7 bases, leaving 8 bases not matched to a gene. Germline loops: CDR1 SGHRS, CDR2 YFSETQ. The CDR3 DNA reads TGCGCCAGCAGCCAAGCGGGGGGGCCTAGGAATGAGCAGTTCTTC. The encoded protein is CASSQAGGPRNEQFF.

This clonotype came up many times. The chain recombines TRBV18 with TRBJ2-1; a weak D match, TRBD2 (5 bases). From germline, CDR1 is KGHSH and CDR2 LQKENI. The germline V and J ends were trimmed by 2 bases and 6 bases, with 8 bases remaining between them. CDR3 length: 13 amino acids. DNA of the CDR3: TGTGCCAGCTCACCAGCGGGTTCCAATGAGCAGTTCTTC. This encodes CASSPAGSNEQFF.

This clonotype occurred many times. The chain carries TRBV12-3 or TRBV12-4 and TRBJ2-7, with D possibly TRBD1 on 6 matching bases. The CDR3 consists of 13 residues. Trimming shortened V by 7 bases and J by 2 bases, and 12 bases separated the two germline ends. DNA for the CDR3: TGTGCCAGCACGTCTGGACAGACCTACGAGCAGTACTTC. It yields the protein CASTSGQTYEQYF.